This entry lists 20 T cell receptor beta chains sequenced from one sample in a study of CD8 T cells in ankylosing spondylitis. A single record per CDR3 protein comes from TCRdb applying MiXCR to the 5' RACE reads. The repertoire has under 250,000 distinct CDR3 sequences, approximately 30% of them found once; the top ten carry around 4%. The sequencing sample was made of blood, either unsorted or a sorted T cell fraction (not recorded which). The source of these receptors is a male donor with ankylosing spondylitis or in good health (not recorded which).

This chain links TRBV20-1 with TRBJ2-1; TRBD2 aligns across 8 bases. CDR1 is DFQATT and CDR2 is SNEGSKA in the germline V gene (reference sequence). J gave up 6 bases and V 2 bases, and 9 bases lay outside the gene matches. This CDR3 is 15 amino acids long. CDR3 DNA: TGCAGTGCTAGACTCCCCCGGGAGGGAAGCAATGAGCAGTTCTTC. Amino acid sequence: CSARLPREGSNEQFF.

This clonotype was detected only once. The genes are TRBV5-1 and TRBJ2-7; a weak D match, TRBD2 (5 bases). From germline, CDR1 is SGHRS and CDR2 YFSETQ. This CDR3 is built from 16 residues. V lost 4 bases and J 1 base, leaving 18 bases between the germline ends. Written as DNA, the CDR3 is TGCGCCAGCAGCCCCGCATGGACCGGAGGTTCCTACGAGCAGTACTTC. It translates to CASSPAWTGGSYEQYF.

This rearrangement joins TRBV7-6 to TRBJ2-1, with TRBD2 matching 7 bases. This CDR3 is built from 13 residues. V shed 3 bases, J shed 8 bases, and the junction held 4 bases outside the gene matches. Germline V gene lookup returns CDR1 SGHVS and CDR2 FNYEAQ. The CDR3 region has the DNA TGTGCCAGCAGCTTCGATACTAGCGATGAGCAGTTCTTC. The encoded protein is CASSFDTSDEQFF.

The table lists this clonotype with a few counts. V gene TRBV20-1 combines with J gene TRBJ2-7; either TRBD1 or TRBD2 may fit D (6 bases each). Per the germline V gene, CDR1 is DFQATT and CDR2 is SNEGSKA (reference sequence). The CDR3 has 13 amino acids. The V and J ends lost 1 base and 5 bases respectively, with 12 bases between them. This CDR3 reads CSARVQGGNEQYF. In nucleotides, the CDR3 is TGCAGTGCTAGAGTACAGGGCGGGAACGAGCAGTACTTC.

This chain links TRBV6-1 with TRBJ2-3; 10 nucleotides agree with TRBD2. The V gene end was trimmed by 8 bases and the J gene end by 2 bases; junction bases not matched to a gene: 4. The length of the CDR3 is 14 residues. Germline values: CDR1 MNHNS, CDR2 SASEGT. This CDR3 is CASGLAASTDTQYF. CDR3 nucleotides: TGTGCCAGCGGACTAGCGGCTTCCACAGATACGCAGTATTTT.

This clonotype has a handful of counts. The V gene is TRBV15, the J gene TRBJ2-5; D remains unclear. The CDR3 totals 14 residues. Germline V gene sequence: CDR1 LNHNV, CDR2 YYDKDF (reference sequence). Trimming stripped 0 bases from V and 5 bases from J, with 10 bases between. The CDR3 sequence: CATSRDLIAETQYF. DNA for the CDR3: TGTGCCACCAGCAGAGATTTGATTGCGGAGACCCAGTACTTC.

This chain connects TRBV5-1 to TRBJ2-3; no firm D call. Trimming cost V 0 bases and J 1 base, with 12 bases left between them. The CDR3 loop spans 16 amino acids. The germline gives CDR1 SGHRS, CDR2 YFSETQ. The CDR3: CASSLETPGGTDTQYF. In DNA form, the CDR3 reads TGCGCCAGCAGCTTGGAAACCCCGGGTGGCACAGATACGCAGTATTTT. The variable domain in full, with the rest retrieved from reference TRBV5-1 and TRBJ2-3, is KAGVTQTPRYLIKTRGQQVTLSCSPISGHRSVSWYQQTPGQGLQFLFEYFSETQRNKGNFPGRFSGRQFSNSRSEMNVSTLELGDSALYLCASSLETPGGTDTQYFGPGTRLTVL.

This clonotype has just a few counts. The chain carries TRBV20-1 and TRBJ2-7, with TRBD1 identical over 8 bases. The CDR3 is 13 amino acids. Trimming cost V 3 bases and J 1 base; bases outside gene matches: 2. Germline V gene data show CDR1 as DFQATT and CDR2 as SNEGSKA (reference sequence). The CDR3 reads CSASRGRSYEQYF. The CDR3 DNA is TGCAGTGCTAGCAGGGGGCGATCCTACGAGCAGTACTTC.

The table lists this clonotype with a few counts. The chain employs TRBV9 and TRBJ2-1, with a weak D call TRBD2 (6 bases). CDR3 length equals 15 residues. The germline gives CDR1 SGDLS, CDR2 YYNGEE. V was cut by 3 bases and J by 3 bases, with 13 bases left in between. The CDR3 sequence is CASSGGEWVYNEQFF. The CDR3 bases are TGTGCCAGCAGCGGGGGGGAATGGGTCTACAATGAGCAGTTCTTC.

This clonotype was counted between two and nine times. The chain is built from TRBV12-3 or TRBV12-4 and TRBJ2-3; D uncertain. The CDR3 runs 13 residues. Trimming took off 1 base at V and 6 bases at J, with 8 bases between the two ends. CDR3: CASSLGRRDTQYF. The CDR3 DNA reads as TGTGCCAGCAGTTTAGGCCGTCGGGATACGCAGTATTTT.

This chain uses TRBV12-3 or TRBV12-4 with TRBJ2-1; 8 nucleotides agree with TRBD2. CDR3 size: 15 residues. The V gene end was trimmed by 5 bases and the J gene end by 6 bases; junction bases not matched to a gene: 9. The CDR3 sequence: CASSGVGLGLNEQFF. CDR3 nucleotides: TGTGCCAGCAGTGGGGTGGGACTAGGCCTCAATGAGCAGTTCTTC.

This chain links TRBV20-1 with TRBJ2-7, with TRBD2 matching 9 bases. The CDR3 extends over 14 amino acids. The ends lost 3 bases at V and 1 base at J; junction bases unmatched: 4. Per germline, CDR1 DFQATT and CDR2 SNEGSKA (reference sequence). The DNA of the CDR3 is TGCAGTGCTAGGTTGCTAGCGGGGTCCTACGAGCAGTACTTC. It codes for CSARLLAGSYEQYF.

This clonotype was observed a few times. J is TRBJ2-4 and V is TRBV20-1; 9 bases match TRBD2. CDR3 length: 17 residues. With 1 base clipped from V and 0 bases from J, the junction kept 7 bases outside the gene matches. Germline V gene sequence: CDR1 DFQATT, CDR2 SNEGSKA (reference sequence). CDR3 residues: CSARVWLAGLAKNIQYF. CDR3 in DNA: TGCAGTGCTAGAGTATGGCTAGCGGGACTAGCCAAAAACATTCAGTACTTC.

This clonotype came up a few times. The V and J genes are TRBV5-5 and TRBJ1-2; maybe TRBD1 (6 bases). With 2 bases removed from V and 6 bases from J, the gap between germline ends came to 14 bases. Germline V gene data show CDR1 as SGHKS and CDR2 as YYEKEE (reference sequence). The CDR3 contains 14 residues. The CDR3 is CASSLRWTADGYTF. CDR3 nucleotide sequence: TGTGCCAGCAGCTTACGTTGGACAGCGGATGGCTACACCTTC.

The rearrangement joins TRBV28 to TRBJ1-6; no firm D call. V was clipped by 8 bases and J by 14 bases, with 19 bases between them. The CDR3 consists of 13 residues. Germline V gene sequence: CDR1 MDHEN, CDR2 SYDVKM. CDR3 DNA: TGTGCCAGCCACGGTCTGGGGTTTGGGGCCCTCCACTTT. Its protein product is CASHGLGFGALHF.

This clonotype was counted only a few times. The rearrangement joins TRBV3-1 to TRBJ1-5; D is uncertain. Trimming took off 0 bases at V and 2 bases at J, with 5 bases between the two ends. The CDR3 is made up of 14 amino acids. CDR1 and CDR2 (germline): LGHDT, YNNKEL (reference sequence). The CDR3 protein is CASSQDMGNQPQHF. The CDR3 DNA sequence: TGTGCCAGCAGCCAAGATATGGGCAATCAGCCCCAGCATTTT. Full variable domain (rest looked up from reference TRBV3-1 and TRBJ1-5): DTAVSQTPKYLVTQMGNDKSIKCEQNLGHDTMYWYKQDSKKFLKIMFSYNNKELIINETVPNRFSPKSPDKAHLNLHINSLELGDSAVYFCASSQDMGNQPQHFGDGTRLSIL.

The V gene is TRBV5-1, the J gene TRBJ2-1; D is undetermined. The CDR3 has 13 residues. In germline, CDR1 is SGHRS, CDR2 YFSETQ. Trimming took 0 bases from V and 6 from J, leaving 7 bases between them. The CDR3 region is CASSLVGANEQFF. The CDR3 DNA sequence: TGCGCCAGCAGCTTGGTCGGAGCCAATGAGCAGTTCTTC.

V is TRBV4-1 and J is TRBJ2-1, with D hard to call. Germline V gives CDR1 MGHRA, CDR2 YSYEKL. There are 14 residues in the CDR3. V lost 6 bases and J 0 bases, leaving 9 bases between the germline ends. The CDR3 spells CASRGVSSYNEQFF. The CDR3 DNA sequence: TGCGCCAGCAGGGGCGTTAGCTCCTACAATGAGCAGTTCTTC.

This clonotype came up a few times. The CDR3: CASSLIGASSYEQYF. The CDR3 nucleotides are TGTGCCAGCAGTTTGATCGGGGCCAGCTCCTACGAGCAGTACTTC. The genes are TRBV12-3 or TRBV12-4 and TRBJ2-7; D may match TRBD1 or TRBD2 (5 bases each). The CDR3 loop spans 15 amino acids. The V gene lost 3 bases and the J gene lost 0 bases, with 12 bases spanning the gap.

This clonotype has just a few counts. This sequence joins TRBV20-1 and TRBJ2-7; maybe TRBD2 (6 bases). The V gene's germline CDR1 is DFQATT and CDR2 SNEGSKA (reference sequence). Trimming cost V 7 bases and J 0 bases, with 16 bases left between them. The CDR3 extends over 14 amino acids. Here the CDR3 DNA reads TGCAGTGGGGGAAGGTGGGGGGACTCCTACGAGCAGTACTTC. Translated, it gives CSGGRWGDSYEQYF.